This entry lists 31 T cell receptor beta chains sequenced from one sample in a study of blood T cell repertoires in COVID-19 (dated by TCRdb to 2020 to 2022). The library relied on the immunoSEQ multiplex PCR assay. Not all clones reach the TCRdb copy of this immuneACCESS table, which keeps in-frame sequences only. Checked studies attribute under half of the gap to unresolved V genes and leave the rest unexplained. The table for this sample lists just over 35,000 clones; roughly 90% of them were counted only once. The leading ten clones occupy about 2.1% of the sample. Specimen: peripheral blood. The receptors were sampled from a human donor in a cohort sampled during active COVID-19.

This chain connects TRBV5-1 to TRBJ2-3, with 9 bases fitting TRBD1. The CDR3 is 17 residues long. From germline, CDR1 is SGHRS and CDR2 YFSETQ. J lost 1 base, V lost 3 bases, and 9 bases had no gene match. The CDR3 sequence: CASSSTPTGGGTDTQYF. CDR3 bases: TGCGCCAGCAGCTCGACGCCGACAGGGGGTGGCACAGATACGCAGTATTTT.

The rearrangement links TRBV7-6 to TRBJ2-3; perhaps TRBD2 as D (6 bases). Germline loops: CDR1 SGHVS, CDR2 FNYEAQ. The CDR3 runs 15 residues. Between the trimmed V and J ends, which lost 4 bases and 6 bases, there was a span of 17 bases. CDR3 bases: TGTGCCAGCAGCTCGGACTACAGACTAATGGATACGCAGTATTTT. Translating gives CASSSDYRLMDTQYF.

This clone occurred a few times. CDR3 sequence (DNA): TGCGCCAGCAGGGTGCGGGGCCTGTACCAAGAGACCCAGTACTTC. Its protein product is CASRVRGLYQETQYF. The V gene is TRBV5-1, the J gene TRBJ2-5; tentatively, D is TRBD2 (6 bases). The CDR3 runs to 15 residues. Trimming cost V 5 bases and J 0 bases, with 14 bases left between them. Germline V CDR1 and CDR2: SGHRS, YFSETQ.

In nucleotides, the CDR3 is TGTGCCAGCAGCAAAGACAGGGGAGAGCTCTATGGCTACACCTTC. Its protein is CASSKDRGELYGYTF. This chain connects TRBV21-1 to TRBJ1-2; the table names TRBD1, a call not compared with the DNA. TRBV21-1 is a pseudogene locus. The CDR3 spans 15 residues.

The V gene is TRBV11-2, the J gene TRBJ2-3, with TRBD1 matching over 8 bases. The CDR3 length is 17 residues. The V gene's germline CDR1 is SGHAT and CDR2 FQNNGV. V shed 3 bases and J 0 bases; nucleotides not matched to a gene: 8. The CDR3 coding sequence is TGTGCCAGCAGCTTGTCTGCAGGGGGCGTCAGCACAGATACGCAGTATTTT. It codes for CASSLSAGGVSTDTQYF.

The gene calls are TRBV7-8 and TRBJ1-5; maybe TRBD1 (5 bases). Trimming left V 2 bases short and J 3 bases short, with 11 bases between. The V gene's germline CDR1 is SGHVS and CDR2 FQNEAQ. This CDR3 is built from 15 residues. CDR3 in amino acids: CASSLTAGYNQPQHF. CDR3 DNA sequence: TGTGCCAGCAGCTTAACGGCAGGGTACAATCAGCCCCAGCATTTT.

The rearrangement links TRBV6-2 or TRBV6-3 to TRBJ2-5; TRBD2 aligns across 13 bases. Germline lookup yields CDR1 MNHEY and CDR2 SVGEGT. With V trimmed by 5 bases and J by 1 base, 4 bases remained unmatched. The CDR3 loop spans 16 amino acids. CDR3 coding DNA: TGTGCCAGCAGTAGGACTAGCGGGGGCCTCCAAGAGACCCAGTACTTC. This gives the protein CASSRTSGGLQETQYF.

The chain couples TRBV12-5 to TRBJ1-5; 11 nucleotides agree with TRBD1. The CDR3 totals 17 residues. V was pared by 6 bases and J by 1 base, with 8 bases of the junction left unmatched. Looked up from germline, CDR1 is LGHNT and CDR2 is FRNRAP. The CDR3 DNA reads TGTGCTAGTGGCCTGGACAGGGGGCTGTCGAGCAATCAGCCCCAGCATTTT. Its protein product is CASGLDRGLSSNQPQHF.

The chain joins TRBV10-3 to TRBJ2-6; D gene uncertain. Trimming removed 6 bases at V and 0 bases at J, with 6 bases between. Per the germline V gene, CDR1 is ENHRY and CDR2 is SYGVKD. CDR3 size: 14 residues. For the CDR3, the DNA is TGTGCCATCAGGGGCAGCTCTGGGGCCAACGTCCTGACTTTC. Residues: CAIRGSSGANVLTF.

The chain uses TRBV7-2 and TRBJ2-7, with a weak D call TRBD1 (6 bases). The V gene's germline CDR1 is SGHTA and CDR2 FQGNSA. V dropped 5 bases and J dropped 0 bases, with 11 bases sitting between them. CDR3 length: 14 residues. The CDR3 protein is CASSADRSSYEQYF. The CDR3, as DNA: TGTGCCAGCAGCGCCGACAGGTCCTCCTACGAGCAGTACTTC.

The chain links TRBV19 to TRBJ1-1; 7 bases match TRBD1. With 6 bases clipped from V and 4 bases from J, the junction kept 5 bases outside the gene matches. The CDR3 extends over 13 amino acids. In germline, CDR1 is LNHDA, CDR2 SQIVND (reference sequence). CDR3 in DNA: TGTGCCAGTAGGTGGGCAGGGGGCACTGAAGCTTTCTTT. Its protein product is CASRWAGGTEAFF.

The chain joins TRBV10-3 to TRBJ2-7; 10 positions match TRBD2. CDR1 and CDR2 from the germline V gene are ENHRY and SYGVKD. With 3 bases clipped from V and 5 bases from J, the junction kept 16 bases outside the gene matches. The CDR3 is 18 amino acids. CDR3 region: CAISDPLLAGTFTNEQYF. The CDR3 DNA reads as TGTGCCATCAGTGACCCCCTACTAGCGGGGACTTTCACCAACGAGCAGTACTTC.

This clone was seen only once. The chain joins TRBV25-1 to TRBJ2-5, with TRBD2 identical over 8 bases. The CDR3 length is 15 residues. Trimming cost V 5 bases and J 5 bases; bases outside gene matches: 10. Germline assignment: CDR1 MGHDK and CDR2 SYGVNS. For the CDR3, the DNA is TGTGCCAGCAGTAACTCAGCGGGGGCGGGTGAGACCCAGTACTTC. This translates into CASSNSAGAGETQYF.

In DNA form, the CDR3 reads TGCGCCAGCAGACAACAGGGAACAGATACGCAGTATTTT. Amino acids: CASRQQGTDTQYF. The V gene is TRBV10-1, the J gene TRBJ2-3, with a weak D call TRBD1 (6 bases). Germline values: CDR1 WNHNN, CDR2 SYGVQD (reference sequence). Trimming took 6 bases from V and 3 from J, leaving 10 bases between them. This CDR3 is built from 13 residues.

The V gene is TRBV3-1 (or the pseudogene TRBV3-2), the J gene TRBJ1-3, with TRBD1 as a possible D gene (6 bases). The CDR3 length is 17 residues. V gave up 1 base and J gave up 0 bases, with 13 bases separating them. Germline V CDR1 and CDR2: LGHDT, YNNKEL (reference sequence). CDR3 bases: TGTGCCAGCAGCCAAGGAGCAGGGGCGAGCTCTGGAAACACCATATATTTT. It codes for CASSQGAGASSGNTIYF.

This clone was seen only a few times. CDR3 nucleotides: TGTGCCAGCAGTGTCAACAGGGTGTCGCACGAGCAGTACTTC. Amino acid sequence: CASSVNRVSHEQYF. This sequence joins TRBV27 and TRBJ2-7; a weak D match, TRBD1 (6 bases). The CDR3 spans 14 residues. Trimming removed 5 bases from V and 5 bases from J, with 16 bases in between. Germline CDR1 reads MNHEY; CDR2 reads SMNVEV (reference sequence).

The chain joins TRBV10-3 to TRBJ1-5; D call uncertain. V lost 2 bases, J lost 4 bases, and 6 bases lay in between. Germline-derived CDR1 and CDR2 are ENHRY and SYGVKD. The CDR3 extends over 13 amino acids. The CDR3 nucleotides read TGTGCCATCAGTGAGGGCAGGAATCAGCCCCAGCATTTT. This gives the protein CAISEGRNQPQHF.

The V and J genes are TRBV13 and TRBJ1-1; a possible D gene is TRBD1 (6 bases). The CDR3 spans 15 residues. The germline gives CDR1 PRHDT, CDR2 FYEKMQ (reference sequence). The V gene lost 4 bases and the J gene lost 5 bases, with 17 bases spanning the gap. The CDR3 DNA reads as TGTGCCAGCAGCTCTAGGGGGTACGCCGGGACTGAAGCTTTCTTT. Protein product: CASSSRGYAGTEAFF.

This clone was seen a single time. V is TRBV5-1 and J is TRBJ1-2; 7 bases align to TRBD1. Germline assignment: CDR1 SGHRS and CDR2 YFSETQ. This CDR3 region has 14 residues. The junction had 3 bases not matched to a gene; V was cut back by 4 bases and J by 0 bases. The CDR3 here is CASSPQGTNYGYTF. The DNA for the CDR3 is TGCGCCAGCAGCCCACAGGGGACTAACTATGGCTACACCTTC.

The chain uses TRBV30 and TRBJ1-3; D perhaps matches TRBD1 (5 bases). Germline values: CDR1 GTSNPN, CDR2 SVGIG (reference sequence). The CDR3 consists of 14 residues. Trimming cost V 2 bases and J 2 bases, with 10 bases left between them. CDR3 DNA sequence: TGTGCCTGGAGTCAGGGCAGCCCTGGAAACACCATATATTTT. Translated: CAWSQGSPGNTIYF.

This clone has a single count. CDR3 residues: CASSVGRETQYF. The CDR3 nucleotides read TGTGCCAGCAGCGTAGGTAGAGAGACCCAGTACTTC. The chain joins TRBV9 to TRBJ2-5; no definite D call. Per the germline V gene, CDR1 is SGDLS and CDR2 is YYNGEE. Trimming took 0 bases from V and 4 from J, leaving 4 bases between them. The CDR3 totals 12 residues.

The rearrangement links TRBV6-2 or TRBV6-3 to TRBJ1-2; D is undetermined. In germline, CDR1 is MNHEY, CDR2 SVGEGT. This CDR3 comprises 12 residues. Trimming took off 2 bases at V and 5 bases at J, with 6 bases between the two ends. The CDR3 reads CASSYPLYGYTF. CDR3 bases: TGTGCCAGCAGTTACCCCCTGTATGGCTACACCTTC.

V and J are TRBV7-2 and TRBJ2-5, with 12 positions matching TRBD2. V lost 4 bases, J lost 5 bases, and 2 bases stayed unmatched. The CDR3 is 14 residues long. The germline V gene encodes CDR1 SGHTA and CDR2 FQGNSA. Here the CDR3 DNA reads TGTGCCAGCAGCTCGGGACTAGCGGGCGAGACCCAGTACTTC. Translation: CASSSGLAGETQYF.

This chain links TRBV20-1 with TRBJ2-1, with TRBD2 matching 10 bases. The CDR3 is 13 amino acids. J was trimmed by 4 bases and V by 3 bases; bases with no gene match: 0. Germline loops: CDR1 DFQATT, CDR2 SNEGSKA (reference sequence). The CDR3 protein is CSASSGGYNEQFF. DNA of the CDR3: TGCAGTGCTAGTAGCGGGGGGTACAATGAGCAGTTCTTC.

This clone was found once. The V call is TRBV7-9, the J call TRBJ2-5, with D perhaps TRBD1 (7 bases). CDR1 and CDR2 from the germline V gene are SEHNR and FQNEAQ (reference sequence). The CDR3 runs to 18 residues. V lost 1 base to trimming and J lost 3 bases, with 21 bases between them. In DNA, the CDR3 is TGTGCCAGCAGCTTAGGAGGGGGCGCGGGGAGAAGGAAAGAGACCCAGTACTTC. Protein sequence: CASSLGGGAGRRKETQYF.

The CDR3 DNA sequence: TGTGCCATCAGTGATAGTAGCTATGAGCAGTTCTTC. This gives the protein CAISDSSYEQFF. The V gene is TRBV10-3, the J gene TRBJ2-1; D gene unclear. Germline V CDR1 and CDR2: ENHRY, SYGVKD. Trimming left V 3 bases short and J 8 bases short, with 8 bases between. This CDR3 is built from 12 residues.

The chain recombines TRBV5-1 with TRBJ2-7; 9 bases map to TRBD1. Germline CDR1 reads SGHRS; CDR2 reads YFSETQ. This CDR3 region has 14 residues. The V gene end was trimmed by 5 bases and the J gene end by 5 bases; junction bases not matched to a gene: 8. DNA of the CDR3: TGCGCCAGCAGTCGCCGGGACAGGGTCGACGAGCAGTACTTC. It translates to CASSRRDRVDEQYF.

Only one count was recorded for this clone. This sequence joins TRBV6-5 and TRBJ1-5; TRBD1 aligns across 7 bases. The germline CDR1 and CDR2 sequences are MNHEY and SVGAGI. J was trimmed by 5 bases and V by 5 bases; bases with no gene match: 9. The CDR3 has 15 amino acids. CDR3 in DNA: TGTGCCAGCAGTACTCCAGGGGGTTCTGATCAGCCCCAGCATTTT. Protein product: CASSTPGGSDQPQHF.

This rearrangement joins TRBV2 to TRBJ2-2, with a tentative D call TRBD2 (6 bases). This CDR3 has 13 amino acids. Trimming removed 6 bases from V and 9 bases from J, with 14 bases in between. From germline, CDR1 is SNHLY and CDR2 FYNNEI. This CDR3 reads CASRAAEGRELFF. The CDR3 DNA is TGTGCCAGCAGGGCGGCGGAGGGGAGGGAGCTGTTTTTT.

This clone was observed a few times. Other DNA sequences in the same sample also yield this CDR3. V is TRBV28 and J is TRBJ1-5; D remains unclear. CDR1 is MDHEN, CDR2 SYDVKM, per germline. The V end was cut by 6 bases, the J end by 0 bases, with 9 bases between. The CDR3 consists of 14 residues. This CDR3 is CASSSGYSNQPQHF. The CDR3 DNA follows: TGTGCCAGCAGCTCAGGATATAGCAATCAGCCCCAGCATTTT. Looking up the rest from reference TRBV28 and TRBJ1-5 gives the full variable domain: DVKVTQSSRYLVKRTGEKVFLECVQDMDHENMFWYRQDPGLGLRLIYFSYDVKMKEKGDIPEGYSVSREKKERFSLILESASTNQTSMYLCASSSGYSNQPQHFGDGTRLSIL.

The chain uses TRBV27 and TRBJ2-2; D may be TRBD2 (5 bases). Looked up from germline, CDR1 is MNHEY and CDR2 is SMNVEV (reference sequence). Trimming cost V 2 bases and J 1 base, with 8 bases left between them. This CDR3 is 15 amino acids long. The DNA of the CDR3 is TGTGCCAGCAGTTTAAGAGGGTGGAACACCGGGGAGCTGTTTTTT. Its translation is CASSLRGWNTGELFF.